A single sample gave rise to the 10 T cell receptor beta chains below, sequenced in a study of shared clonotypes between healthy human individuals. This table comes from immunoSEQ multiplex PCR, and its TCRdb copy is limited to in-frame clones, with some not included. The sample has 2 million to 2.5 million clones, under 95% seen once. Sequences were obtained from naive CD4+ T cells from PBMCs. Subset defined: CD45RA+ positively selected. The receptor set was obtained from a man between 18 and 29 years old in good health. Some clones in this sample may be carry-over from other donors' samples.

V gene TRBV29-1 combines with J gene TRBJ2-5; D may be TRBD2 (5 bases). The germline CDR1 and CDR2 sequences are SQVTM and ANQGSEA. The CDR3 covers 13 residues. V was cut by 6 bases and J by 3 bases, with 14 bases left in between. The CDR3 DNA reads TGCAGCGTCAATTACCTAGCAGAAGAGACCCAGTACTTC. It specifies CSVNYLAEETQYF.

This chain links TRBV7-2 with TRBJ2-1; D may be TRBD2 (5 bases). The length of the CDR3 is 14 residues. V gave up 5 bases and J gave up 8 bases, with 16 bases separating them. The V gene's germline CDR1 is SGHTA and CDR2 FQGNSA. The CDR3 here is CASSPAREFYEQFF. In DNA form, the CDR3 reads TGTGCCAGCAGCCCTGCGAGGGAATTCTATGAGCAGTTCTTC. The full variable domain, completed using reference TRBV7-2 and TRBJ2-1, is GAGVSQSPSNKVTEKGKDVELRCDPISGHTALYWYRQSLGQGLEFLIYFQGNSAPDKSGLPSDRFSAERTGGSVSTLTIQRTQQEDSAVYLCASSPAREFYEQFFGPGTRLTVL.

The chain links TRBV28 to TRBJ2-3; TRBD1 might be the D (6 bases). V was trimmed by 3 bases and J by 4 bases, leaving 23 bases between them. The CDR3 sequence is 18 residues long. From germline, CDR1 is MDHEN and CDR2 SYDVKM. The CDR3 DNA reads as TGTGCCAGCAGTTTGCCCAGGGGCCTGGGGTGGGCCTCAGATACGCAGTATTTT. It translates to CASSLPRGLGWASDTQYF.

The chain has TRBV19 and TRBJ1-4; D is possibly TRBD1 (5 bases). V lost 6 bases and J 7 bases, leaving 15 bases between the germline ends. CDR3 length equals 14 residues. Germline V lookup: CDR1 LNHDA, CDR2 SQIVND (reference sequence). The CDR3 DNA reads TGTGCCAGTAGCGACCAGGGAGGGACTGAAAAACTGTTTTTT. This sequence encodes CASSDQGGTEKLFF.

For this clone: The sample holds other DNA sequences that translate to the same CDR3. This chain connects TRBV27 to TRBJ2-7, with 12 bases lining up with TRBD1. The CDR3 contains 13 residues. Losses at the gene ends were 4 bases for V and 5 bases for J; bases not matched to a gene: 0. Germline values: CDR1 MNHEY, CDR2 SMNVEV (reference sequence). The CDR3 DNA follows: TGTGCCAGCAGTTGGGACAGGGGGCACGAGCAGTACTTC. As protein: CASSWDRGHEQYF.

Concerning this clone itself: Distinct nucleotide sequences in the sample also encode this CDR3. The chain couples TRBV5-6 to TRBJ1-1; tentatively, D is TRBD1 (6 bases). Trimming pared 2 bases from V and 3 bases from J, leaving 11 bases between. The CDR3 is 14 amino acids. Germline assignment: CDR1 SGHDT and CDR2 YYEEEE. CDR3 amino acids: CASSFGGLDTEAFF. For the CDR3, the DNA is TGTGCCAGCAGCTTCGGGGGCTTGGACACTGAAGCTTTCTTT.

This chain uses TRBV5-1 with TRBJ2-1; no reliable D call. There are 14 residues in the CDR3. Trimming removed 4 bases at V and 7 bases at J, with 15 bases between. Germline-derived CDR1 and CDR2 are SGHRS and YFSETQ. The CDR3 DNA is TGCGCCAGCAGCCCGCTTGTGGGTATTAATGAGCAGTTCTTC. Translating gives CASSPLVGINEQFF. The whole variable domain, remainder taken from reference TRBV5-1 and TRBJ2-1, is KAGVTQTPRYLIKTRGQQVTLSCSPISGHRSVSWYQQTPGQGLQFLFEYFSETQRNKGNFPGRFSGRQFSNSRSEMNVSTLELGDSALYLCASSPLVGINEQFFGPGTRLTVL.

This chain uses TRBV5-1 with TRBJ2-5; 7 bases are shared with TRBD1. Germline CDR1 SGHRS, CDR2 YFSETQ. CDR3 length: 16 amino acids. The trim removed 0 bases at V and 5 bases at J, leaving 10 bases unmatched. The CDR3 loop reads CASSLDRGRGRETQYF. In DNA, the CDR3 is TGCGCCAGCAGCTTGGACAGGGGAAGAGGCCGGGAGACCCAGTACTTC.

The chain employs TRBV13 and TRBJ2-2; D call uncertain. The CDR3 has 14 residues. V was shortened by 1 base and J by 7 bases, with 10 bases between the two germline ends. The V gene's germline CDR1 is PRHDT and CDR2 FYEKMQ (reference sequence). CDR3 sequence (DNA): TGTGCCAGCAGCTTAGTAGGCCGATACGGGGAGCTGTTTTTT. Its protein is CASSLVGRYGELFF.

The V gene is TRBV12-5, the J gene TRBJ2-5, with 10 bases that match TRBD2. The length of the CDR3 is 19 residues. V was pared by 0 bases and J by 4 bases, with 14 bases of the junction left unmatched. Germline V gene lookup returns CDR1 LGHNT and CDR2 FRNRAP. The CDR3 DNA is TGTGCTAGTGGTTTGGTACCGCGGGTCCACCGGACTAGCGGAGAGACCCAGTACTTC. It specifies CASGLVPRVHRTSGETQYF.